The 10 T cell receptor beta chains below were found in one sample sequenced in a study of blood T cell repertoires in COVID-19. Data came from immunoSEQ multiplex PCR; TCRdb stores just in-frame clones and leaves some out. The top ten clones hold 9.5% to 13% of a sample with about 100,000 clones, around 87% of them seen once. The sequenced sample consisted of peripheral blood. The receptors derive from a woman in her twenties or thirties with acute or convalescent COVID-19.

The table lists this clone with a few counts. V gene TRBV20-1 combines with J gene TRBJ2-7; possible D gene TRBD2, 6 bases. Germline CDR1 is DFQATT and CDR2 is SNEGSKA (reference sequence). The germline V and J ends were trimmed by 3 bases and 3 bases, with 15 bases remaining between them. The CDR3 is 14 amino acids. CDR3 amino acids: CSASPSGLIYEQYF. CDR3 nucleotide sequence: TGCAGTGCTAGTCCCTCGGGACTCATCTACGAGCAGTACTTC.

The genes are TRBV6-5 and TRBJ1-1; unclear D gene. The CDR3 consists of 12 residues. The germline V gene has CDR1 MNHEY and CDR2 SVGAGI. V was clipped by 6 bases and J by 8 bases, with 13 bases between them. CDR3 in amino acids: CASSPPRGEAFF. CDR3 in DNA: TGTGCCAGCAGCCCACCCCGCGGGGAAGCTTTCTTT.

The chain recombines TRBV11-3 with TRBJ1-6; the D is unclear. CDR3 length: 16 residues. Trimming left V 1 base short and J 0 bases short, with 7 bases between. Per the germline V gene, CDR1 is SGHNT and CDR2 is YENEEA. The CDR3 reads CASSLGGSSYNSPLHF. Here the CDR3 DNA reads TGTGCCAGCAGCTTAGGAGGAAGCTCCTATAATTCACCCCTCCACTTT.

V gene TRBV5-1 combines with J gene TRBJ2-5; TRBD2 aligns across 7 bases. CDR1 and CDR2 from the germline V gene are SGHRS and YFSETQ. The length of the CDR3 is 14 residues. After removal of 1 base from V and 2 bases from J, the junction contained 2 bases not matched to a gene. The CDR3: CASSLILAQETQYF. The CDR3 DNA is TGCGCCAGCAGCTTGATACTAGCGCAAGAGACCCAGTACTTC.

The chain uses TRBV29-1 and TRBJ1-3, with D possibly being TRBD1 (5 bases). With 4 bases removed from V and 0 bases from J, the gap between germline ends came to 10 bases. The CDR3 runs 14 residues. CDR1 is SQVTM and CDR2 is ANQGSEA in the germline V gene. CDR3: CSVVGGHSGNTIYF. The CDR3 nucleotides are TGCAGCGTTGTGGGGGGTCACTCTGGAAACACCATATATTTT. Variable domain in full (rest from reference TRBV29-1 and TRBJ1-3): SAVISQKPSRDICQRGTSLTIQCQVDSQVTMMFWYRQQPGQSLTLIATANQGSEATYESGFVIDKFPISRPNLTFSTLTVSNMSPEDSSIYLCSVVGGHSGNTIYFGEGSWLTVV.

The V call is TRBV4-2, the J call TRBJ2-1; TRBD2 is a possible D gene (6 bases). The germline CDR1 and CDR2 sequences are LGHNA and YNFKEQ. CDR3 length equals 14 residues. With 4 bases removed from V and 8 bases from J, the gap between germline ends came to 15 bases. The CDR3 protein is CASSRRTGEDEQFF. CDR3 nucleotide sequence: TGTGCCAGCAGCCGAAGGACGGGGGAAGATGAGCAGTTCTTC.

V is TRBV24-1 and J is TRBJ2-7, with 7 positions matching TRBD1. CDR1 and CDR2 from the germline V gene are KGHDR and SFDVKD. The ends lost 4 bases at V and 3 bases at J; junction bases unmatched: 11. The CDR3 spans 16 residues. This CDR3 reads CATSDPTRQGYYEQYF. The DNA of the CDR3 is TGTGCCACCAGTGACCCAACTCGACAGGGATACTACGAGCAGTACTTC.

The V and J genes are TRBV2 and TRBJ2-7; 9 bases agree with TRBD1. Trimming cost V 7 bases and J 2 bases; bases outside gene matches: 15. Germline assignment: CDR1 SNHLY and CDR2 FYNNEI. The CDR3 length is 17 residues. CDR3 sequence: CASTFEDRGIYTYEQYF. CDR3 sequence (DNA): TGTGCCAGCACCTTTGAGGACAGGGGAATCTATACCTACGAGCAGTACTTC.

This rearrangement joins TRBV19 to TRBJ1-1, with no clear D. Trimming pared 7 bases from V and 4 bases from J, leaving 13 bases between. The length of the CDR3 is 13 residues. In germline, CDR1 is LNHDA, CDR2 SQIVND (reference sequence). The CDR3 nucleotides read TGTGCCAGTAAGCGCGGGGAAAGCACTGAAGCTTTCTTT. Translating it yields CASKRGESTEAFF.

The gene calls are TRBV28 and TRBJ2-7; D is undetermined. Trimming removed 8 bases at V and 8 bases at J, with 10 bases between. This CDR3 spans 10 amino acids. Germline V CDR1 and CDR2: MDHEN, SYDVKM. The DNA for the CDR3 is TGTGCCAGCGGCGGTCCAAAGCAGTACTTC. It translates to CASGGPKQYF.